This T cell receptor (beta chain) was found in a study of post-analysis software for immune sequencing data. For the study at large: Patients had relapsing-remitting, secondary progressive or progressive-relapsing multiple sclerosis; some lacked subtype. Study-wide results and caveats: TRBV5-6, TRBV5-1 and TRBV20-1 belonged to a set of roughly 5 TRBV segments that were more frequent in patients than controls. Same-batch preparations were strongly co-clustered by F measure.

Trimming took 7 bases from V and 0 from J, leaving 14 bases between them. CDR3 length: 14 residues. CDR1 is SQVTM, CDR2 ANQGSEA, per germline. Comment on this clonotype: The antigen remains unidentified.

Prepared libraries of TCR beta cDNA carried unique molecular identifiers. TCRdb analysed the PCR reads with MiXCR anew, one entry per CDR3 protein. The table shows hundreds of thousands of distinct CDR3 sequences, with roughly half occurring only once. This chain joins TRBV29-1 and TRBJ2-3, with D perhaps TRBD1 or TRBD2 (5 bases each). The TCR sequence derives from a girl aged 10 to 17 with multiple sclerosis. The source material was blood. The CDR3 is CSGGTYWSTDTQYF. The DNA of the CDR3 is TGCAGCGGGGGGACCTACTGGAGCACAGATACGCAGTATTTT.